Detailed here is one T cell receptor (beta chain). Germline CDR1 and CDR2: LGHNA and YSLEER. There are 17 residues in the CDR3. V dropped 6 bases and J dropped 3; count of bases not matched to a gene: 12. Under the authors' procedure: Amplification with reference gene primers provided the estimates of nucleated cell counts. Profiling relied on immunoSEQ multiplex PCR, and the TCRdb table lists in-frame clones only, not all of them. V, J and clone size derive from that table, while D and trimming were established from the DNA sequence. The data contain under 95,000 clones, roughly nine tenths of them singletons. The sample originates from a study of blood T cell repertoires in COVID-19. Study at large: Whether acute or convalescent, the COVID-19 samples came from the United States, Italy and Spain.

The receptor was derived from a man aged 60-69 years with acute or convalescent COVID-19. This chain joins TRBV4-3 and TRBJ2-4, with 9 nucleotides matching TRBD1. The specimen sequenced was peripheral blood. The CDR3 bases are TGCGCCAGCAGTCCAAGACGGGACAGGGTGGGCAAAAACATTCAGTACTTC. It is translated as CASSPRRDRVGKNIQYF.